The entry that follows covers one T cell receptor beta chain sequence. The data were taken from a study of cytomegalovirus exposure and HLA in healthy donors. Primers included in the PCR were 60 Vbeta and 13 Jbeta primers. Only in-frame clones appear in the TCRdb table, and some are missing; sequencing was by immunoSEQ multiplex PCR. In the table there are some 160,000 clones, about 80% of which are singletons. The sequence derives from a woman between 40 and 50 years old in good health and CMV-seronegative. Sequenced: PBMCs.

This chain's CDR3 is CASAPSDTGELFF. Written as DNA, the CDR3 is TGTGCCAGCGCCCCGTCGGACACCGGGGAGCTGTTTTTT. J is TRBJ2-2 and V is TRBV6-1; D is uncertain. The CDR3 spans 13 residues. CDR1 and CDR2 (germline): MNHNS, SASEGT. Trimming took 8 bases from V and 3 from J, leaving 10 bases between them.